The sequence of this T cell receptor (beta chain) was determined in a study of metastatic and nonmetastatic thyroid tumors (dated by TCRdb to 2018 to 2021). A note on the overall study: Repertoires from peripheral blood and from tumor or nodule tissue samples of malignant and benign thyroid patients were compared.

The method behind the library was PCR. Sequencing was performed on an Illumina HiSeq 4000. High-throughput sequencing was used to profile the TCR beta-chain CDR3 region of every patient. Turning to the authors' computational methods: CDR3 differences across clinicopathological groups were used to build a classifier for discriminating distant-metastatic papillary thyroid cancer patients. The Shannon index was used to assess repertoire diversity, and the Morisita-Horn index was used to assess tumor-blood repertoire similarity. TCRdb trimmed public reads at Q25 via fastp, called clones via MiXCR and kept in-frame beta chains. The V and J calls were not made by the authors but by TCRdb's processing. The sample table shows about 69,000 clones, and more than 13% are seen once. The ten largest clones capture about 6.5% of the sample. Here is what the overall study found, with its caveats: TCR beta diversity was reported as significantly higher in malignant tumors than in benign nodules, in both blood and tumor samples.

This clone was observed a few times. Its cognate antigen has yet to be identified. Base qualities are missing; no much larger clone stands one base away. From the cysteine through the phenylalanine, the CDR3 covers 19 amino acids. CDR3 DNA is the only sequence kept; it has 57 bases, read in frame from the first base. V sheds 7 bases and J sheds 7 bases, leaving 34 bases between their ends. CDR1 MDHEN and CDR2 SYDVKM are derived from the germline V gene. No patient had received any treatment before thyroid surgery. Patient clinical samples collected from about 2011 to 2019 were retrospectively analysed using T-cell receptor beta sequencing.

This receptor chain uses TRBV28 and TRBJ1-1; tentative D gene TRBD1, with 5 bases matching. The specimen sequenced was blood. The TCR comes from a male donor with papillary thyroid cancer or a benign thyroid nodule (not recorded which). Some clones in this sample may be carry-over from other donors' samples. The DNA reads TGTGCCAGCATCTCGGGCGGACATGGGGTTTTCGGGATGAACGGTGAAGCTTTCTTT. This codes for CASISGGHGVFGMNGEAFF.